This TCR beta chain was sequenced during a study of response to subunit inactivated influenza vaccine. TCRdb processed the RT-PCR reads anew with MiXCR; each CDR3 protein has one entry. Altogether around 750,000 distinct CDR3 sequences are present, approximately 21% being singletons, with the ten largest covering roughly a tenth. The germline gives CDR1 DFQATT, CDR2 SNEGSKA (reference sequence). Deletions cut 6 bases from V and 4 bases from J, with 15 bases between. This CDR3 has 13 amino acids. This clonotype appeared a few times. The sequenced sample was PBMCs from blood, obtained around 5 days after vaccination. The chain recombines TRBV20-1 with TRBJ2-5; D is undetermined. This TCR was recovered from a man aged 50 or older who received an inactivated influenza vaccine. The CDR3 protein is CSAWTFDRETQYF. The CDR3 nucleotides read TGCAGTGCATGGACCTTCGATCGAGAGACCCAGTACTTC.